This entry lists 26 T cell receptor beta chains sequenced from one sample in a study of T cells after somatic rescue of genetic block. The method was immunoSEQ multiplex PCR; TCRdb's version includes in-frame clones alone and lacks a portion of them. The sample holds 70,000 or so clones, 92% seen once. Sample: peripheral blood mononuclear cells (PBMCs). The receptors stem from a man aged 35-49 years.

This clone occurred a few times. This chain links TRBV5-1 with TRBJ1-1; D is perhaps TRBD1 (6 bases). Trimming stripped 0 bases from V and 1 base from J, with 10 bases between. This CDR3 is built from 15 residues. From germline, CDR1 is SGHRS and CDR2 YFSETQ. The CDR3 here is CASSLEVGGNTEAFF. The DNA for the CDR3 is TGCGCCAGCAGCTTGGAGGTAGGGGGGAACACTGAAGCTTTCTTT.

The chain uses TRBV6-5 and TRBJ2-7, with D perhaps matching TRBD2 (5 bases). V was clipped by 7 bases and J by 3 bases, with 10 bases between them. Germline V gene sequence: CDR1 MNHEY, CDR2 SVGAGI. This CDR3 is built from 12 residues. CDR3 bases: TGTGCCAGCACGAGCGGTGACTACGAGCAGTACTTC. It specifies CASTSGDYEQYF.

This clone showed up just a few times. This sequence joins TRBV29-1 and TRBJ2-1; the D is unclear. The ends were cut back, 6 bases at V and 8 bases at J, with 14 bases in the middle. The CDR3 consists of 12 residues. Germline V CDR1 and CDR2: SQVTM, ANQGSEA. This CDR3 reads CSVDLSWDEQFF. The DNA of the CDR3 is TGCAGCGTGGACCTATCCTGGGATGAGCAGTTCTTC.

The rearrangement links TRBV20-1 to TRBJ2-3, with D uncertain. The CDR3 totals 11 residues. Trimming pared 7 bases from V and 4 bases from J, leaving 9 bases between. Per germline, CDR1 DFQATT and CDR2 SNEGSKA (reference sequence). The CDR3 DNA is TGCAGTGGCTCAGAGGCAGATACGCAGTATTTT. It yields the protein CSGSEADTQYF.

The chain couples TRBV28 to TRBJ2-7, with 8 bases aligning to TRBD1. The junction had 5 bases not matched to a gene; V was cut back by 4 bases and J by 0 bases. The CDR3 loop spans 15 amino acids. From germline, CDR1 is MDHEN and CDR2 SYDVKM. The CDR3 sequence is CASSSRQGSSYEQYF. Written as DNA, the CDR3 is TGTGCCAGCAGTTCGAGACAGGGGAGCTCCTACGAGCAGTACTTC.

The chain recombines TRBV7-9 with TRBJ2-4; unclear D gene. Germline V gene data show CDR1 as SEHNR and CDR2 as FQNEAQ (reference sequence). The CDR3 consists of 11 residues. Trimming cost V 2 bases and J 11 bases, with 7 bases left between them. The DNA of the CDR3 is TGTGCCAGCAGCTTATCTGGAGTTCAGTACTTC. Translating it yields CASSLSGVQYF.

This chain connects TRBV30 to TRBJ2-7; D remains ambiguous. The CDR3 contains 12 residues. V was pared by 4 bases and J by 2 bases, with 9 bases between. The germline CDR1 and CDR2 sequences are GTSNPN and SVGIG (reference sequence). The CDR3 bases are TGTGCCTGGAACTCAGGTACCTACGAGCAGTACTTC. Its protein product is CAWNSGTYEQYF.

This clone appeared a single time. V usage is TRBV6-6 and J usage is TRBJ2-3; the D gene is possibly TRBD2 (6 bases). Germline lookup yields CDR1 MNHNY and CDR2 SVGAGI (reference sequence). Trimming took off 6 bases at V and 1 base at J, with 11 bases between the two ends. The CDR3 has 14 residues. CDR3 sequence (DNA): TGTGCCAGCAGCCTCGGGACTCGCACAGATACGCAGTATTTT. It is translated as CASSLGTRTDTQYF.

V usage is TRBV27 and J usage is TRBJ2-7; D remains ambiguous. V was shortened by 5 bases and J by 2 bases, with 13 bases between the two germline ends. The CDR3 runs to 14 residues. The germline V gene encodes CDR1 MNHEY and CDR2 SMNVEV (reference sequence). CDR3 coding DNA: TGTGCCAGCAGTCCAAGCGACTTACCCTACGAGCAGTACTTC. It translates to CASSPSDLPYEQYF.

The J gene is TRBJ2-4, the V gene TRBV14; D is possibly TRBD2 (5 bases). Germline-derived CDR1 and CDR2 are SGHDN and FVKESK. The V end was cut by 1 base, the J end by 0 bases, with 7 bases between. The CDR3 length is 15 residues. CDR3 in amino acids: CASSQAGIAKNIQYF. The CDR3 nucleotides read TGTGCCAGCAGCCAAGCGGGAATAGCCAAAAACATTCAGTACTTC.

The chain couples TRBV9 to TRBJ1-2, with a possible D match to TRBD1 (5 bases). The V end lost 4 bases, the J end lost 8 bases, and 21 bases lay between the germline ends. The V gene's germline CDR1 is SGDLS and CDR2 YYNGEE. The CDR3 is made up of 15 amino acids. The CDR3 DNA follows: TGTGCCAGCAGCAGCCCGGGTGAGGGGCGGGAAGGCTACACCTTC. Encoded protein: CASSSPGEGREGYTF.

CDR3 coding DNA: TGTGCCAGCAGCTTAGCTTCTAGCGGAACAGATACGCAGTATTTT. Its translation: CASSLASSGTDTQYF. V is TRBV7-9 and J is TRBJ2-3, with 7 bases aligning to TRBD2. The CDR3 totals 15 residues. With 0 bases clipped from V and 3 bases from J, the junction kept 3 bases outside the gene matches. Germline CDR1 and CDR2: SEHNR and FQNEAQ (reference sequence).

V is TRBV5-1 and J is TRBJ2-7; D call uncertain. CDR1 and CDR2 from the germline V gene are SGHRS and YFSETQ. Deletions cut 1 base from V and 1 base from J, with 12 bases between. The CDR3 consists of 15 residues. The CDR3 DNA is TGCGCCAGCAGCTTGAATCCATTCGGGTCCTACGAGCAGTACTTC. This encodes CASSLNPFGSYEQYF.

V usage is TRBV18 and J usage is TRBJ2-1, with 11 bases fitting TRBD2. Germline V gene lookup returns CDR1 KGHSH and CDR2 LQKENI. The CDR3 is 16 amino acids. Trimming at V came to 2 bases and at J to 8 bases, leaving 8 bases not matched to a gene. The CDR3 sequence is CASSPELAGVDHEQFF. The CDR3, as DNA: TGTGCCAGCTCACCAGAACTAGCGGGGGTAGATCATGAGCAGTTCTTC.

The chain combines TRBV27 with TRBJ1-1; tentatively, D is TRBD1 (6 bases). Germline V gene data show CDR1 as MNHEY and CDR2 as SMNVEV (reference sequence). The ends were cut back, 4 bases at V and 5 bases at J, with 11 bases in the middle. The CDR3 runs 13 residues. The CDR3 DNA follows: TGTGCCAGCAGTTGGGGGGCGAAGACTGAAGCTTTCTTT. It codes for CASSWGAKTEAFF.

Here the CDR3 DNA reads TGTGCCAGCAGCTTGGTCCCCGGAAACTCCTACAATGAGCAGTTCTTC. It codes for CASSLVPGNSYNEQFF. This chain connects TRBV5-6 to TRBJ2-1; D ambiguous. The length of the CDR3 is 16 residues. V was cut by 0 bases and J by 0 bases, with 10 bases left in between. The V gene's germline CDR1 is SGHDT and CDR2 YYEEEE.

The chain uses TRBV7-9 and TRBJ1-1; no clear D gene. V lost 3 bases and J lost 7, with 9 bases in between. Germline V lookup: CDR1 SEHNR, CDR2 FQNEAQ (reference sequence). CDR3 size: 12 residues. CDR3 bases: TGTGCCAGCAGCTTGCGCGATTTTGAAGCTTTCTTT. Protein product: CASSLRDFEAFF.

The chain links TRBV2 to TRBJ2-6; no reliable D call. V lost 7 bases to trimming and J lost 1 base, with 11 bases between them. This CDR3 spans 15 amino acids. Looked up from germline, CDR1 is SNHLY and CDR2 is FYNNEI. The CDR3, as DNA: TGTGCCAGCACCCAACTTCTTTCTGGGGCCAACGTCCTGACTTTC. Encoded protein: CASTQLLSGANVLTF.

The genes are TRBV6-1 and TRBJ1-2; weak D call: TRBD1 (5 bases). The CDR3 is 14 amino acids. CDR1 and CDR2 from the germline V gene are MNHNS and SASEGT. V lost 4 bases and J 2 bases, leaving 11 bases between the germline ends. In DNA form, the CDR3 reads TGTGCCAGCAGTGCCACAGGACGGAACTATGGCTACACCTTC. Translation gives CASSATGRNYGYTF.

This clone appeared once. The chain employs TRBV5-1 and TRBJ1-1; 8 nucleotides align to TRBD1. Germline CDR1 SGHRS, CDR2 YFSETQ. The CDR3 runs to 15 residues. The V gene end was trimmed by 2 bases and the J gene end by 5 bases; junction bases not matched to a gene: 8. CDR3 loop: CASSFGQGLGTEAFF. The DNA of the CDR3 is TGCGCCAGCAGCTTCGGACAGGGCCTGGGGACTGAAGCTTTCTTT. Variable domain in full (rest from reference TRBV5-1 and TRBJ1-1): KAGVTQTPRYLIKTRGQQVTLSCSPISGHRSVSWYQQTPGQGLQFLFEYFSETQRNKGNFPGRFSGRQFSNSRSEMNVSTLELGDSALYLCASSFGQGLGTEAFFGQGTRLTVV.

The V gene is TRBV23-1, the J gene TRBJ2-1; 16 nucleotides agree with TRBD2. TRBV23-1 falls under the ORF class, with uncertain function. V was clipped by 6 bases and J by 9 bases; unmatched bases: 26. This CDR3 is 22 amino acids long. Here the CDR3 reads CASSHSYIRPGTSGRVCGEQFF. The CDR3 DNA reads TGCGCCAGCAGCCACTCTTATATCCGTCCCGGGACTAGCGGGAGGGTTTGTGGTGAGCAGTTCTTC.

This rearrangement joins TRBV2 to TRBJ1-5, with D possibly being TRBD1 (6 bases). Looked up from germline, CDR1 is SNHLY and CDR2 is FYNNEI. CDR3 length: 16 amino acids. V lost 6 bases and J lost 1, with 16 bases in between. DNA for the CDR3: TGTGCCAGCAGCGAAAGGGGGGGACAAAGCAATCAGCCCCAGCATTTT. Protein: CASSERGGQSNQPQHF.

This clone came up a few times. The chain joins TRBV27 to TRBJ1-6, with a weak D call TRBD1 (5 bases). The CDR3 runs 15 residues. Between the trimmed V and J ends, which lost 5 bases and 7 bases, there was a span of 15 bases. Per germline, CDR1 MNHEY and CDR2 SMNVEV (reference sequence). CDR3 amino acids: CASSPFDSTNSPLHF. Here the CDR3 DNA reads TGTGCCAGCAGTCCCTTCGACAGTACCAATTCACCCCTCCACTTT.

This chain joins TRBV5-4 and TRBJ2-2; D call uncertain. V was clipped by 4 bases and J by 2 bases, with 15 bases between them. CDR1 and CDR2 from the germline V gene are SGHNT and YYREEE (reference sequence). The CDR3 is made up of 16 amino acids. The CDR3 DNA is TGTGCCAGCAGCCCAGTAAACAGACGAAACACCGGGGAGCTGTTTTTT. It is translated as CASSPVNRRNTGELFF.

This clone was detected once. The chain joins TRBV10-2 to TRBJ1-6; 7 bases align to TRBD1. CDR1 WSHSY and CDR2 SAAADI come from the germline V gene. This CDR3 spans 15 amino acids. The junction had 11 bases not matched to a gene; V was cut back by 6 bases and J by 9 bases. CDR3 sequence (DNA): TGCGCCAGCAGCAGGGGGACTGCCCCCGGTTCACCCCTCCACTTT. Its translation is CASSRGTAPGSPLHF.

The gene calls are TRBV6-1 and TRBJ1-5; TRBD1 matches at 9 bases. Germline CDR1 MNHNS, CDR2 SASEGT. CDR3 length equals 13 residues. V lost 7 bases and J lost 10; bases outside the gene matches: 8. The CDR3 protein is CASNAQGAAPQHF. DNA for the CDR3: TGTGCCAGCAACGCACAGGGGGCCGCTCCCCAGCATTTT.